This T cell receptor (beta chain) was recovered during a study of cytomegalovirus exposure and HLA in healthy donors. This clone was detected once. The V gene lost 0 bases and the J gene lost 3 bases, with 8 bases spanning the gap. There are 14 residues in the CDR3. Germline V CDR1 and CDR2: MNHNY, SVGAGI (reference sequence). Repertoires were generated with immunoSEQ multiplex PCR, while TCRdb's copy carries only in-frame clones and drops some. The table lists 50,000 to 65,000 clones, less than 96% of them singletons, with roughly 1% in the top ten. The V gene is TRBV6-6, the J gene TRBJ2-5, with D unresolved. The sequence was obtained from a young woman in good health and CMV-seronegative. The sequenced sample consisted of PBMCs. The CDR3 is CASSYSGEKETQYF. CDR3 nucleotides: TGTGCCAGCAGTTACTCGGGCGAAAAAGAGACCCAGTACTTC.